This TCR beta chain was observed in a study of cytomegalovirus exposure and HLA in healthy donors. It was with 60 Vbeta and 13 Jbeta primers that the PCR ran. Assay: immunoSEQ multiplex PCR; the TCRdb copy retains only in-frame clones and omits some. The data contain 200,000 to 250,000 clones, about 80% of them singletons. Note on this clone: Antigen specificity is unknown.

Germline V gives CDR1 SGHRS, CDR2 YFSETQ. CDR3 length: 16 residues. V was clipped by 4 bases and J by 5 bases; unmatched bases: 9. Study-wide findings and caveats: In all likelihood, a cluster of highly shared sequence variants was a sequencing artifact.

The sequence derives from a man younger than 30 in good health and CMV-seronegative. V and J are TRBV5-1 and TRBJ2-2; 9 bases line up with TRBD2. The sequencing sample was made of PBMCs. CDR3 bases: TGCGCCAGCAGCCCGAGAAGCGGGAGGCAAACCGGGGAGCTGTTTTTT. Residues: CASSPRSGRQTGELFF.